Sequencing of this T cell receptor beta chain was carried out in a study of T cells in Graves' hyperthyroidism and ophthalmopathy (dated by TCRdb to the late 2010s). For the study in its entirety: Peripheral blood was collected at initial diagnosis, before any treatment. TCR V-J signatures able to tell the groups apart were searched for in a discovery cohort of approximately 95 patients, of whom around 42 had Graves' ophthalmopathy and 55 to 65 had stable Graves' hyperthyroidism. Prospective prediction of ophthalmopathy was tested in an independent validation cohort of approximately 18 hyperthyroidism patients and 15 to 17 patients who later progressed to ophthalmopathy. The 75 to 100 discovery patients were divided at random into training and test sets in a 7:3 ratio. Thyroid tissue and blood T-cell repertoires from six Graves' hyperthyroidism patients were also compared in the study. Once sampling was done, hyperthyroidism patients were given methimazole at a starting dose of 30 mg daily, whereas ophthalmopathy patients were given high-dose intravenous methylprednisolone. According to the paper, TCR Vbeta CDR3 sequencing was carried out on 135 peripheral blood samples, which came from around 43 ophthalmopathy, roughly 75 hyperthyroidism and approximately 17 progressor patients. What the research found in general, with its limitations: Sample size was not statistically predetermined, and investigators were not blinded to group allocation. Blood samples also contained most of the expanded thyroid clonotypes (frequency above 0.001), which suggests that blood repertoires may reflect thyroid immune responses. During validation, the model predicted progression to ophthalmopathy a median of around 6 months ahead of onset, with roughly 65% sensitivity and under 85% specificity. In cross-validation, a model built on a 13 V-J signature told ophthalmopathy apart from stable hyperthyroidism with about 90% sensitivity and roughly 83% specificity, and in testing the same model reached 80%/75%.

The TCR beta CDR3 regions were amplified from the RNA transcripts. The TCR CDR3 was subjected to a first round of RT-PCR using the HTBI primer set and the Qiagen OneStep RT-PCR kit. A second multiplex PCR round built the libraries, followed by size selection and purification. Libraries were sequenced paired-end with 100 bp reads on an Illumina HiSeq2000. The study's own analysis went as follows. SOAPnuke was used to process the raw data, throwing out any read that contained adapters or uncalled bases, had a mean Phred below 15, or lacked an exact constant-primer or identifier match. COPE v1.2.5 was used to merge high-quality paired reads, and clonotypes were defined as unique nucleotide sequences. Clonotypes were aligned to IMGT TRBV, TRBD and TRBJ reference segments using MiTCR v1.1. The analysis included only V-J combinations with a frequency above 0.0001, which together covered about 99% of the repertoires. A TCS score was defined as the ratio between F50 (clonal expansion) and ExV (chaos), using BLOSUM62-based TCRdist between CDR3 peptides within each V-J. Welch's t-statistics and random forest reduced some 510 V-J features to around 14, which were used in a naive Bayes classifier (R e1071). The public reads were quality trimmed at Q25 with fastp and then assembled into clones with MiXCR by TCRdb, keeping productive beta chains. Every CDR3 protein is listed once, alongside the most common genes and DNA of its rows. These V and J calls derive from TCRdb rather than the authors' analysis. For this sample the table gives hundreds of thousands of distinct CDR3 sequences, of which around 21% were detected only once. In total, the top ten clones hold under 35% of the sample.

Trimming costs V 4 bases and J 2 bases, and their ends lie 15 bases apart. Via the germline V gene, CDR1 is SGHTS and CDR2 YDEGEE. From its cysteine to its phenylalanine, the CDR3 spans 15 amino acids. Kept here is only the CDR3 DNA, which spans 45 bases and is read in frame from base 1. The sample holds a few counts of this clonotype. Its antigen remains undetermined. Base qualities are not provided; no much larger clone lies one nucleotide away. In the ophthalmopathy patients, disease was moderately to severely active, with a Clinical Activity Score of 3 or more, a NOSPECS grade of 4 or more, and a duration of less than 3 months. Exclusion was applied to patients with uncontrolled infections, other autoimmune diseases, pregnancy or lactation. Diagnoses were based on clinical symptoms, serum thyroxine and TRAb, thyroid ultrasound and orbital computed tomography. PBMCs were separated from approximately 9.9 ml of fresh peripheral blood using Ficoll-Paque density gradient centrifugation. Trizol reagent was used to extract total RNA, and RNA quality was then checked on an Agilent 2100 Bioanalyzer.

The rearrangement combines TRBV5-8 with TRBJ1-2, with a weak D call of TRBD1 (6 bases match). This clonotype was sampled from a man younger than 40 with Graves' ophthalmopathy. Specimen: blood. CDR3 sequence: CASSRGQIGNYGYTF. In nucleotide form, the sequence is TGTGCCAGCAGCCGGGGACAAATAGGGAACTATGGCTACACCTTC.